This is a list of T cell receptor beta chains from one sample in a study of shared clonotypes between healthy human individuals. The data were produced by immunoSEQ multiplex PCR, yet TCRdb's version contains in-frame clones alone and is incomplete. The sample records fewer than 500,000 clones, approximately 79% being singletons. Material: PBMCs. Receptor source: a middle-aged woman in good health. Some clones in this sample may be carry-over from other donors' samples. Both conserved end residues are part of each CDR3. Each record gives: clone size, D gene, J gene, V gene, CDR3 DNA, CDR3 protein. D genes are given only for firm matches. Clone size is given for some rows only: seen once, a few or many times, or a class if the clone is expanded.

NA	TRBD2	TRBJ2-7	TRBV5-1	TGCGCCAGCAGCTCCCTCGGCGGGAGGGCATTCTACGAGCAGTACTTC	CASSSLGGRAFYEQYF
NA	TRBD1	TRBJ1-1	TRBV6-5	TGTGCCAGCAGTTACACTTACCGAACAGGGGACACTGAAGCTTTCTTT	CASSYTYRTGDTEAFF
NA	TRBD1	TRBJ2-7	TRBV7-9	TGTGCCAGCAGCCAACCCGGGACAGGGTACTTTGTGCAGTACTTC	CASSQPGTGYFVQYF
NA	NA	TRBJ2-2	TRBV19	TGTGCCAGTAGTATACCTTCACAGGTCCACACCGGGGAGCTGTTTTTT	CASSIPSQVHTGELFF
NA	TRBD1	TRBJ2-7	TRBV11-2	TGTGCCAGCAGACTGTCGCAGCAGACAGGGGGCTACGAGCAGTACTTC	CASRLSQQTGGYEQYF
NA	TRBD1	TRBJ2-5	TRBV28	TGTGCCAGCAGTTTGGGGACAGTAGAGACCCAGTACTTC	CASSLGTVETQYF
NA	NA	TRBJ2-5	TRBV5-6	TGTGCCAGCAGCCCTACAGGAGCCCGATACGAGACCCAGTACTTC	CASSPTGARYETQYF
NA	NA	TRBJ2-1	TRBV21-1	TGTGCCAGCAGCAAAGGATCGGACAGGGGAAATGAGCAGTTCTTC	CASSKGSDRGNEQFF
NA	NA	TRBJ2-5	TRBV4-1	TGCGCCAGCAGCCAAGTTCTACAAGAGACCCAGTACTTC	CASSQVLQETQYF
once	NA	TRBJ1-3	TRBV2	TGTGCCAGCAGTGTAGGCAATGGAAACACCATATATTTT	CASSVGNGNTIYF
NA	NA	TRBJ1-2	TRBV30	TGTGCCTGGAGAGGAAGACAGGCGCTTTACGGCTACACCTTC	CAWRGRQALYGYTF
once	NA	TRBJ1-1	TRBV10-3	TGTGCCATCAGTGAGCGGGGGGGCCTCCGTGAAGCTTTCTTT	CAISERGGLREAFF
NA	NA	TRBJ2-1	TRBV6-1	TGTGCCAGCAGTGAATGGCAGGAGCAGTTCTTC	CASSEWQEQFF
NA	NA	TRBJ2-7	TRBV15	TGTGCCACCAGCAGAGACAGGGTGTACGAGCAGTACTTC	CATSRDRVYEQYF
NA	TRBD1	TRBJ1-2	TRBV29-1	TGCAGCGCCCGGGACAGGGAGAACTATGGCTACACCTTC	CSARDRENYGYTF
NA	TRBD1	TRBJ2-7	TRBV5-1	TGCGCCAGCAGCTTGGTTCGGGCAGGGGGCTACGAGCAGTACTTC	CASSLVRAGGYEQYF
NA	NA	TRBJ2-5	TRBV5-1	TGCGCCAGCAGCTTGGATACAAACCAAGAGACCCAGTACTTC	CASSLDTNQETQYF
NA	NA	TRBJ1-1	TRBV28	TGTGCCTTTCGGGGGGCGAACACTGAAGCTTTCTTT	CAFRGANTEAFF
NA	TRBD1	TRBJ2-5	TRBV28	TGTGCCAGCAGGAAGACAGGGTTAGAGACCCAGTACTTC	CASRKTGLETQYF
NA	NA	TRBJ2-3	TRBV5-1	TGCGCCAGCAGCGCTGCTGGAACAGATACGCAGTATTTT	CASSAAGTDTQYF
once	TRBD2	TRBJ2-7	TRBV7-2	TGTGCCAGCAGCTTAGTCGGACTAGCGGGAGGGTCCGCCTACGAGCAGTACTTC	CASSLVGLAGGSAYEQYF
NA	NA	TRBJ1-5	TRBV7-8	TGTGCCAGCAGCCCCTTTGAGGAAGAGGGCAATCAGCCCCAGCATTTT	CASSPFEEEGNQPQHF
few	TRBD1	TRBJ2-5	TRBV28	TGTGCCAGCAGTTCTCCGACAGGGTTGAAGACCCAGTACTTC	CASSSPTGLKTQYF
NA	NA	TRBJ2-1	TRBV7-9	TGTGCCAGCAGCCGAAGGGGGGATTCCTCCTACAATGAGCAGTTCTTC	CASSRRGDSSYNEQFF
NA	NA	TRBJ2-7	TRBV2	TGTGCCAGCAGTGAAGTGGCTTTATACGAGCAGTACTTC	CASSEVALYEQYF
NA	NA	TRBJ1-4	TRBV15	TGTGCCACCAGCCCCTCGGGGTTTTTTGAAAAACTGTTTTTT	CATSPSGFFEKLFF
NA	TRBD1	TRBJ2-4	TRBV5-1	TGCGCCAGCAGCTTCGGCAGGGGGAACGCCAAAAACATTCAGTACTTC	CASSFGRGNAKNIQYF
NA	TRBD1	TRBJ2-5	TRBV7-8	TGTGCCAGCAGACCCGACAGGGTCGGACAGACCCAGTACTTC	CASRPDRVGQTQYF
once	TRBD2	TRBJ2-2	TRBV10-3	TGTGCCATCAGCTCGACTAGCGGGATCACCGGGGAGCTGTTTTTT	CAISSTSGITGELFF
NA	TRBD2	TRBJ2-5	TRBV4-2	TGTGCCAGCAGCCAGGGGACTAGCGGGAGGGGGGCACAAGAGACCCAGTACTTC	CASSQGTSGRGAQETQYF
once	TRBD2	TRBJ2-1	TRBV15	TGTGCCACCAGCACCTGGACTAGCGGTAACAATGAGCAGTTCTTC	CATSTWTSGNNEQFF
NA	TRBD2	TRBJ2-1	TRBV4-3	TGCGCCAGCAGCCAAAGGCCGGGACTAGCGGGTTACTATGAGCAGTTCTTC	CASSQRPGLAGYYEQFF
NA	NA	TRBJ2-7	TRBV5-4	TGTGCCAGCAGCTTGTCTGTGGGCCACCCCTCCTACGAGCAGTACTTC	CASSLSVGHPSYEQYF
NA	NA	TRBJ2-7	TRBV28	TGTGCCAGCAGACCTCTTCTAGGTAGGCACCTCGAGCAGTACTTC	CASRPLLGRHLEQYF
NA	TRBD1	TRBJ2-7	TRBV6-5	TGTGCCAGCAGCCCTATGGACAGGTGGACCTACGAGCAGTACTTC	CASSPMDRWTYEQYF
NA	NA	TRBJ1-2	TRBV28	TGTGCCAGCAGTTCCGGGCCCTTACGCTATGGCTACACCTTC	CASSSGPLRYGYTF
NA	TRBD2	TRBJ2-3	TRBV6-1	TGTGCCAGCAGTGATGGGGCGGGAGTTCAAGATACGCAGTATTTT	CASSDGAGVQDTQYF
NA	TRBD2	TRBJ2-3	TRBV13	TGTGCCAGCAGCTTGATCCAGCGGGGGACAGATACGCAGTATTTT	CASSLIQRGTDTQYF
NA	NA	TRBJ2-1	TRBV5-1	TGCGCCAGCAGCTTGGGGGCCGGGAGCTCCTACAATGAGCAGTTCTTC	CASSLGAGSSYNEQFF
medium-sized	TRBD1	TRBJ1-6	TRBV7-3	TGTGCCAGCAGCACGGGACAGAATTCACCCCTCCACTTT	CASSTGQNSPLHF
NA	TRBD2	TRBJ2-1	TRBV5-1	TGCGCCAGCAGCACCGGGACTAGCGGGAGGGGTGAGCAGTTCTTC	CASSTGTSGRGEQFF
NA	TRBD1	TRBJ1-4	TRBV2	TGTGCCAGCAGTGATCCCGGAGGGACAGCTTCGGGAAAACTGTTTTTT	CASSDPGGTASGKLFF
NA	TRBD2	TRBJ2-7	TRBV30	TGTGCCCAGAGTTTGGGGAAGGGACTAGCCTACGAGCAGTACTTC	CAQSLGKGLAYEQYF
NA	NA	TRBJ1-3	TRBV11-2	TGTGCCAGCAGCTTAGAACGGGGGAACACCATATATTTT	CASSLERGNTIYF
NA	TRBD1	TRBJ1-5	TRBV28	TGTGCCAGCAGTTTAGATCCCGGGACAGGGGGCATCAATCAGCCCCAGCATTTT	CASSLDPGTGGINQPQHF
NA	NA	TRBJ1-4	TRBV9	TGTGCCAGCAGCGTAGCTTCGGAACCAAATGGAAAACTGTTTTTT	CASSVASEPNGKLFF
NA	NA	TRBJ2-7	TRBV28	TGTGCCAGCAGTTTATTGGAGTCATACTCCTACGAGCAGTACTTC	CASSLLESYSYEQYF
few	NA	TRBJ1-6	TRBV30	TGTGCCTGGAGTAGGCTGACAGGCACGAATTCACCCCTCCACTTT	CAWSRLTGTNSPLHF
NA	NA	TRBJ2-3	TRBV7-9	TGTGCCAGCAGACCTCGGACCTCCACAGATACGCAGTATTTT	CASRPRTSTDTQYF
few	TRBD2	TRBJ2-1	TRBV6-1	TGTGCCAGCAGTTTTAAGCGGGAGGGCAATGAGCAGTTCTTC	CASSFKREGNEQFF
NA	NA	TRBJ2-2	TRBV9	TGTGCCAGCAGCGTTTACGAGACCGGGGAGCTGTTTTTT	CASSVYETGELFF
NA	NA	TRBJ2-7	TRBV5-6	TGTGCCAGCAGCACCCCGGGATTCTACGAGCAGTACTTC	CASSTPGFYEQYF
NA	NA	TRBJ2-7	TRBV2	TGTGCCAGCAGTCTCCTAACTTACGAGCAGTACTTC	CASSLLTYEQYF
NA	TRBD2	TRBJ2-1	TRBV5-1	TGCGCCAGCAGCTTGGTAGGGACTAGCGGGAGGGGTTCCTACAATGAGCAGTTCTTC	CASSLVGTSGRGSYNEQFF
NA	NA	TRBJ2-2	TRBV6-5	TGTGCCAGCAGCCCCCAATTGGGGGGAACCGGGGAGCTGTTTTTT	CASSPQLGGTGELFF